These 14 T cell receptor beta chains came from one sample sequenced in a study of blood T cell repertoires in COVID-19. Produced via immunoSEQ multiplex PCR; TCRdb's table is partial and in-frame only. The sample carries approximately 180,000 clones, around nine tenths recorded once. The sequencing input was peripheral blood. These receptors all come from a human donor in a cohort sampled during active COVID-19.

This chain links TRBV19 with TRBJ2-1, with 10 bases fitting TRBD2. CDR1 and CDR2 from the germline V gene are LNHDA and SQIVND (reference sequence). Trimming cost V 0 bases and J 4 bases; bases outside gene matches: 3. This CDR3 comprises 16 residues. The CDR3 coding sequence is TGTGCCAGTAGTATAGAGTGGACTAGCGGTTACAATGAGCAGTTCTTC. The encoded protein is CASSIEWTSGYNEQFF.

This chain uses TRBV30 with TRBJ2-5; perhaps TRBD1 as D (5 bases). The V gene's germline CDR1 is GTSNPN and CDR2 SVGIG (reference sequence). Between the trimmed V and J ends, which lost 0 bases and 5 bases, there was a span of 19 bases. This CDR3 has 16 amino acids. CDR3: CAWSVGALGGRETQYF. The CDR3 DNA reads as TGTGCCTGGAGTGTAGGGGCCTTAGGCGGAAGGGAGACCCAGTACTTC.

The J gene is TRBJ2-7, the V gene TRBV19; 10 nucleotides agree with TRBD2. CDR3 length: 17 amino acids. Germline V gives CDR1 LNHDA, CDR2 SQIVND (reference sequence). The V and J ends lost 2 bases and 1 base, in that order; junction bases with no gene match: 8. This CDR3 is CASSILAGEGNSYEQYF. CDR3 sequence (DNA): TGTGCCAGTAGTATACTAGCGGGAGAGGGGAATTCCTACGAGCAGTACTTC.

The DNA for the CDR3 is TGTGCCAGCAGCTTAACAGGCAGGGGGCAAGAGACCCAGTACTTC. It specifies CASSLTGRGQETQYF. V usage is TRBV7-2 and J usage is TRBJ2-5, with 7 bases fitting TRBD1. CDR3 length equals 15 residues. J gave up 2 bases and V 2 bases, and 5 bases lay outside the gene matches. The V gene's germline CDR1 is SGHTA and CDR2 FQGNSA.

The chain joins TRBV28 to TRBJ2-7; 13 bases are a match to TRBD2. V dropped 6 bases and J dropped 4; count of bases not matched to a gene: 18. Germline assignment: CDR1 MDHEN and CDR2 SYDVKM. The CDR3 runs 19 residues. This CDR3 reads CASSPPPTSGRKIGYEQYF. The CDR3 nucleotides read TGTGCCAGCAGCCCCCCACCGACTAGCGGGAGGAAAATAGGGTACGAGCAGTACTTC.

The chain is built from TRBV24-1 and TRBJ2-3; 12 bases match TRBD1. Germline CDR1 KGHDR, CDR2 SFDVKD. V lost 0 bases to trimming and J lost 0 bases; unmatched junction nucleotides: 6. This CDR3 has 19 amino acids. The CDR3 coding sequence is TGTGCCACCAGTGATTTGGGGGGACAGGGGGCTCCTAGCACAGATACGCAGTATTTT. It translates to CATSDLGGQGAPSTDTQYF.

The rearrangement links TRBV12-3 or TRBV12-4 to TRBJ2-5; 9 bases fit TRBD1. The CDR3 runs 13 residues. V lost 4 bases and J lost 5; bases outside the gene matches: 2. The CDR3 DNA follows: TGTGCCAGCAGTTGGACAGGGGACGAGACCCAGTACTTC. Translation: CASSWTGDETQYF.

The chain links TRBV4-3 to TRBJ1-2, with TRBD1 as a possible D gene (6 bases). There are 15 residues in the CDR3. Germline V lookup: CDR1 LGHNA, CDR2 YSLEER. V was cut by 0 bases and J by 8 bases, with 16 bases left in between. CDR3 loop: CASSQDSQGNWGYTF. The CDR3 region has the DNA TGCGCCAGCAGCCAAGATAGCCAGGGGAATTGGGGCTACACCTTC.

This sequence joins TRBV2 and TRBJ1-3; TRBD1 is a possible D gene (5 bases). V was pared by 4 bases and J by 0 bases, with 13 bases between. The CDR3 loop spans 16 amino acids. Germline V gene sequence: CDR1 SNHLY, CDR2 FYNNEI. The CDR3 protein is CASSGGGRISGNTIYF. CDR3 sequence (DNA): TGTGCCAGCAGTGGGGGGGGTAGGATCTCTGGAAACACCATATATTTT.

The chain uses TRBV6-5 and TRBJ2-1; perhaps TRBD1 as D (6 bases). The CDR3 has 13 residues. V lost 6 bases, J lost 8 bases, and 14 bases lay in between. Germline loops: CDR1 MNHEY, CDR2 SVGAGI. The CDR3, as DNA: TGTGCCAGCAGCTGGGGGCACGGGGATGAGCAGTTCTTC. Translation gives CASSWGHGDEQFF.

The rearrangement links TRBV19 to TRBJ2-3; D ambiguous. CDR3 length: 15 amino acids. Germline-derived CDR1 and CDR2 are LNHDA and SQIVND (reference sequence). V lost 3 bases and J 1 base, leaving 11 bases between the germline ends. Here the CDR3 reads CASSMSTTGTDTQYF. As DNA, the CDR3 is TGTGCCAGTAGTATGTCGACAACCGGCACAGATACGCAGTATTTT.

The genes are TRBV18 and TRBJ1-5; D unresolved. Trimming stripped 4 bases from V and 6 bases from J, with 13 bases between. This CDR3 comprises 14 residues. Germline V gene data show CDR1 as KGHSH and CDR2 as LQKENI. The CDR3 coding sequence is TGTGCCAGCTCACTGGACTTGCGGATTCAGCCCCAGCATTTT. Translation: CASSLDLRIQPQHF.

This chain connects TRBV4-1 to TRBJ2-7; D may be TRBD2 (6 bases). Germline V CDR1 and CDR2: MGHRA, YSYEKL. V shed 8 bases and J shed 2 bases, with 16 bases lying between them. The CDR3 is 14 residues long. The DNA for the CDR3 is TGCGCCAGCGGCGGCAGCGGGCGCCCCTACGAGCAGTACTTC. This codes for CASGGSGRPYEQYF.

J is TRBJ2-1 and V is TRBV19, with a tentative D call TRBD2 (5 bases). Trimming took 6 bases from V and 0 from J, leaving 15 bases between them. Germline lookup yields CDR1 LNHDA and CDR2 SQIVND (reference sequence). The CDR3 has 16 residues. The CDR3 is CASRSPLGSSYNEQFF. The CDR3 DNA follows: TGTGCCAGTAGATCCCCCTTAGGGAGCTCCTACAATGAGCAGTTCTTC.